Presented here are 27 T cell receptor beta chains from one specimen sequenced in a study of cytomegalovirus exposure and HLA in healthy donors (dated by TCRdb to about 2017). The library was generated by the immunoSEQ multiplex PCR assay. A mixture of 60 forward primers for TCR Vbeta segments and 13 reverse primers for TCR Jbeta segments was used in the multiplex PCR. As stored in TCRdb, this immuneACCESS dataset retains in-frame rearrangements with V and J assigned. A fraction of the clones does not appear; measured against another copy, unresolved V genes explain less than half of the discrepancy, and the remainder lacks a known reason. The sample table contains some 200,000 clones; only one count was recorded for more than 75% of them. In total, the top ten clones hold over 0.2% of the sample. Sequencing was performed on PBMCs. The source is a girl less than two years old in good health and CMV-seronegative.

The chain couples TRBV6-1 to TRBJ2-7; 10 bases agree with TRBD1. The CDR3 totals 12 residues. V lost 8 bases to trimming and J lost 6 bases; unmatched junction nucleotides: 4. In germline, CDR1 is MNHNS, CDR2 SASEGT. CDR3: CASRGQGREQYF. CDR3 DNA: TGTGCCAGCCGGGGACAGGGGCGCGAGCAGTACTTC.

This clone appeared a few times. The rearrangement joins TRBV5-1 to TRBJ2-5; TRBD1 aligns across 8 bases. The J call may be mistaken, given a closer DNA end match to TRBJ2-7. Looked up from germline, CDR1 is SGHRS and CDR2 is YFSETQ. The CDR3 is 14 residues long. DNA of the CDR3: TGCGCCAGCAGCAATCAATCGACAGGGGACGAGCAGTACTTC. It specifies CASSNQSTGDEQYF.

The chain is built from TRBV28 and TRBJ1-2; 7 bases map to TRBD1. Looked up from germline, CDR1 is MDHEN and CDR2 is SYDVKM. The CDR3 has 16 residues. Losses at the gene ends were 1 base for V and 8 bases for J; bases not matched to a gene: 13. The CDR3 DNA is TGTGCCAGCAGTTTATACAATGCTCACAGGGGTCGAGGCTACACCTTC. This gives the protein CASSLYNAHRGRGYTF.

The chain links TRBV5-1 to TRBJ1-3, with a tentative D call TRBD1 (6 bases). V was trimmed by 1 base and J by 0 bases, leaving 11 bases between them. Germline V gene sequence: CDR1 SGHRS, CDR2 YFSETQ. There are 16 residues in the CDR3. CDR3 nucleotides: TGCGCCAGCAGCTTGACAGGGCCTCGCTCTGGAAACACCATATATTTT. It yields the protein CASSLTGPRSGNTIYF.

The chain carries TRBV7-2 and TRBJ1-2, with D tentatively TRBD1 (5 bases). V was trimmed by 1 base and J by 4 bases, leaving 10 bases between them. The CDR3 is 14 amino acids. Germline CDR1 reads SGHTA; CDR2 reads FQGNSA. CDR3 DNA: TGTGCCAGCAGCTTAGTGGACAACACCTATGGCTACACCTTC. Its translation is CASSLVDNTYGYTF. Full variable domain (rest looked up from reference TRBV7-2 and TRBJ1-2): GAGVSQSPSNKVTEKGKDVELRCDPISGHTALYWYRQSLGQGLEFLIYFQGNSAPDKSGLPSDRFSAERTGGSVSTLTIQRTQQEDSAVYLCASSLVDNTYGYTFGSGTRLTVV.

This rearrangement joins TRBV5-1 to TRBJ2-5, with D possibly being TRBD2 (5 bases). Trimming pared 0 bases from V and 4 bases from J, leaving 10 bases between. The germline V gene has CDR1 SGHRS and CDR2 YFSETQ. This CDR3 region has 14 residues. This CDR3 reads CASSLASRGETQYF. The CDR3 nucleotides are TGCGCCAGCAGCTTGGCTTCTCGGGGAGAGACCCAGTACTTC.

The table lists this clone with a count of one. V is TRBV19 and J is TRBJ2-5; D perhaps matches TRBD1 (6 bases). The J call may be faulty, since TRBJ2-7 better matches the DNA end. Germline V gene data show CDR1 as LNHDA and CDR2 as SQIVND (reference sequence). The CDR3 is made up of 14 amino acids. The CDR3 region is CASSPLLDRYEQYF. CDR3 nucleotides: TGTGCCAGTAGTCCCTTACTCGACAGGTACGAGCAGTACTTC.

The genes are TRBV5-1 and TRBJ2-4; 7 bases are a match to TRBD1. The CDR3 has 14 residues. CDR1 is SGHRS and CDR2 is YFSETQ in the germline V gene. V was pared by 4 bases and J by 2 bases, with 3 bases of the junction left unmatched. CDR3 nucleotide sequence: TGCGCCAGCAGCCGGGACAGCTCCAAAAACATTCAGTACTTC. Protein: CASSRDSSKNIQYF.

This clone appeared once. The chain recombines TRBV4-1 with TRBJ1-5; a possible D gene is TRBD1 (5 bases). Germline lookup yields CDR1 MGHRA and CDR2 YSYEKL. Trimming cost V 0 bases and J 5 bases, with 8 bases left between them. The CDR3 loop spans 14 amino acids. CDR3 nucleotides: TGCGCCAGCAGCCAAGAGCTCAGGGATCAGCCCCAGCATTTT. Protein product: CASSQELRDQPQHF.

The rearrangement joins TRBV6-1 to TRBJ2-5; TRBD1 agrees at 7 bases. The CDR3 is made up of 13 amino acids. The V and J ends lost 6 bases and 5 bases, in that order; junction bases with no gene match: 6. Germline lookup yields CDR1 MNHNS and CDR2 SASEGT. CDR3 sequence reads: CASSRDRGETQYF. CDR3 sequence (DNA): TGTGCCAGCAGCCGGGACAGAGGGGAGACCCAGTACTTC.

The rearrangement links TRBV5-1 to TRBJ1-1; D perhaps matches TRBD1 (6 bases). V was cut by 5 bases and J by 2 bases, with 13 bases left in between. The CDR3 has 14 amino acids. The germline gives CDR1 SGHRS, CDR2 YFSETQ. DNA for the CDR3: TGCGCCAGCAGTTACCGACAGGTTAACACTGAAGCTTTCTTT. Protein: CASSYRQVNTEAFF.

J is TRBJ1-6 and V is TRBV18; weak D call: TRBD1 (6 bases). Germline V gene lookup returns CDR1 KGHSH and CDR2 LQKENI. This CDR3 has 13 residues. V was pared by 1 base and J by 10 bases, with 8 bases between. CDR3 sequence (DNA): TGTGCCAGCTCACCACAGGGGGACTCACCCCTCCACTTT. This sequence encodes CASSPQGDSPLHF.

The rearrangement links TRBV6-1 to TRBJ2-7; 9 bases are shared with TRBD2. The CDR3 is 14 amino acids. Unmatched junction bases numbered 3, after V lost 2 bases and J lost 4 bases. Germline V gives CDR1 MNHNS, CDR2 SASEGT. The CDR3 reads CASSEIAGAYEQYF. The CDR3 DNA follows: TGTGCCAGCAGTGAAATAGCGGGGGCATACGAGCAGTACTTC.

The chain employs TRBV7-9 and TRBJ1-4; the D gene is possibly TRBD1 (5 bases). With 1 base removed from V and 5 bases from J, the gap between germline ends came to 14 bases. The CDR3 extends over 16 amino acids. Germline V gene lookup returns CDR1 SEHNR and CDR2 FQNEAQ (reference sequence). CDR3 nucleotide sequence: TGTGCCAGCAGCTTAGGACGGGGGACGGGGAATGAAAAACTGTTTTTT. It yields the protein CASSLGRGTGNEKLFF.

This chain connects TRBV7-2 to TRBJ2-1; D is possibly TRBD1 (6 bases). CDR3 length: 15 amino acids. The V gene lost 5 bases and the J gene lost 5 bases, with 16 bases spanning the gap. Germline CDR1 SGHTA, CDR2 FQGNSA. In DNA, the CDR3 is TGTGCCAGCAGCCCGGATAAGGGGGTTCACAATGAGCAGTTCTTC. This encodes CASSPDKGVHNEQFF.

The chain links TRBV5-4 to TRBJ2-3; D is ambiguous. With 5 bases removed from V and 4 bases from J, the gap between germline ends came to 8 bases. The germline V gene encodes CDR1 SGHNT and CDR2 YYREEE (reference sequence). The CDR3 spans 12 residues. CDR3 amino acids: CASSLAADTQYF. The CDR3, as DNA: TGTGCCAGCAGTTTAGCTGCAGATACGCAGTATTTT. Full variable domain (remainder filled in from reference TRBV5-4 and TRBJ2-3): ETGVTQSPTHLIKTRGQQVTLRCSSQSGHNTVSWYQQALGQGPQFIFQYYREEENGRGNFPPRFSGLQFPNYSSELNVNALELDDSALYLCASSLAADTQYFGPGTRLTVL.

The chain recombines TRBV2 with TRBJ2-1, with 7 bases matching TRBD2. The CDR3 has 14 residues. Germline values: CDR1 SNHLY, CDR2 FYNNEI. V lost 8 bases, J lost 7 bases, and 11 bases stayed unmatched. CDR3 amino acids: CASARLALLNEQFF. In nucleotides, the CDR3 is TGTGCCAGCGCCCGACTAGCTCTCCTGAATGAGCAGTTCTTC.

This chain uses TRBV6-5 with TRBJ2-7; TRBD1 is a possible D gene (6 bases). The length of the CDR3 is 13 residues. CDR1 is MNHEY and CDR2 is SVGAGI in the germline V gene. Trimming took off 7 bases at V and 6 bases at J, with 16 bases between the two ends. The CDR3 sequence is CASMNTGQAEQYF. Here the CDR3 DNA reads TGTGCCAGCATGAATACAGGGCAGGCCGAGCAGTACTTC.

This rearrangement joins TRBV4-1 to TRBJ2-5, with D possibly matching TRBD2 (6 bases). V lost 1 base to trimming and J lost 5 bases, with 14 bases between them. Germline V lookup: CDR1 MGHRA, CDR2 YSYEKL. This CDR3 is built from 15 residues. The CDR3 sequence: CASSQGWGTAETQYF. CDR3 DNA: TGCGCCAGCAGCCAAGGATGGGGGACTGCGGAGACCCAGTACTTC.

V usage is TRBV7-9 and J usage is TRBJ2-1; possible D gene TRBD1, 6 bases. Trimming shortened V by 2 bases and J by 6 bases, and 8 bases separated the two germline ends. This CDR3 is built from 13 residues. The V gene's germline CDR1 is SEHNR and CDR2 FQNEAQ (reference sequence). The DNA for the CDR3 is TGTGCCAGCAGCTTACAGGGGTCCAATGAGCAGTTCTTC. It is translated as CASSLQGSNEQFF.

The V call is TRBV4-1, the J call TRBJ1-6; D remains unclear. Germline CDR1 and CDR2: MGHRA and YSYEKL. V was trimmed by 0 bases and J by 10 bases, leaving 10 bases between them. CDR3 length: 14 residues. The CDR3: CASSQETGGSPLHF. CDR3 coding DNA: TGCGCCAGCAGCCAAGAAACGGGAGGGTCACCCCTCCACTTT.

The rearrangement joins TRBV2 to TRBJ2-2; 7 bases match TRBD1. In germline, CDR1 is SNHLY, CDR2 FYNNEI. The trim removed 7 bases at V and 3 bases at J, leaving 8 bases unmatched. The CDR3 consists of 15 residues. CDR3 DNA sequence: TGTGCCAGCACTAAAGACAGGGCGGACACCGGGGAGCTGTTTTTT. Translating it yields CASTKDRADTGELFF. Filled out from reference TRBV2 and TRBJ2-2, the complete variable domain reads EPEVTQTPSHQVTQMGQEVILRCVPISNHLYFYWYRQILGQKVEFLVSFYNNEISEKSEIFDDQFSVERPDGSNFTLKIRSTKLEDSAMYFCASTKDRADTGELFFGEGSRLTVL.

V is TRBV9 and J is TRBJ2-7; D may be TRBD2 (6 bases). The length of the CDR3 is 16 residues. The ends were cut back, 0 bases at V and 2 bases at J, with 15 bases in the middle. CDR1 is SGDLS, CDR2 YYNGEE, per germline. CDR3 sequence (DNA): TGTGCCAGCAGCGTAGCCTCTAGCGTCCCTACCTACGAGCAGTACTTC. Amino acid sequence: CASSVASSVPTYEQYF.

This chain uses TRBV27 with TRBJ2-5; a possible D gene is TRBD1 (6 bases). The germline V gene encodes CDR1 MNHEY and CDR2 SMNVEV (reference sequence). Trimming shortened V by 3 bases and J by 9 bases, and 14 bases separated the two germline ends. The length of the CDR3 is 13 residues. As DNA, the CDR3 is TGTGCCAGCAGTTTCGGCCTAGAGGGGGCCCAGTACTTC. It specifies CASSFGLEGAQYF.

V is TRBV30 and J is TRBJ2-2; 9 bases are shared with TRBD1. CDR1 and CDR2 from the germline V gene are GTSNPN and SVGIG (reference sequence). The CDR3 runs 17 residues. The trim removed 5 bases at V and 4 bases at J, leaving 14 bases unmatched. The chain's CDR3 is CAWFPNLQTGGTGELFF. The CDR3 nucleotides read TGTGCCTGGTTCCCAAATCTCCAGACAGGGGGCACCGGGGAGCTGTTTTTT.

As for this clone: A read error may produce the germline difference seen at one junction end. The chain employs TRBV7-9 and TRBJ1-3; D is undetermined. CDR1 is SEHNR and CDR2 is FQNEAQ in the germline V gene (reference sequence). The CDR3 runs to 14 residues. CDR3 region: CSSSLGTAGNTIYF. As DNA, the CDR3 is TGTTCCAGCAGCTTAGGTACAGCCGGAAACACCATATATTTT.

The chain joins TRBV7-3 to TRBJ2-3; D is unresolved. From germline, CDR1 is SGHTA and CDR2 FQGTGA. Trimming left V 0 bases short and J 6 bases short, with 10 bases between. The CDR3 consists of 14 residues. Here the CDR3 reads CASSLTTPGDTQYF. The CDR3 nucleotides are TGTGCCAGCAGCTTAACGACCCCCGGGGATACGCAGTATTTT.